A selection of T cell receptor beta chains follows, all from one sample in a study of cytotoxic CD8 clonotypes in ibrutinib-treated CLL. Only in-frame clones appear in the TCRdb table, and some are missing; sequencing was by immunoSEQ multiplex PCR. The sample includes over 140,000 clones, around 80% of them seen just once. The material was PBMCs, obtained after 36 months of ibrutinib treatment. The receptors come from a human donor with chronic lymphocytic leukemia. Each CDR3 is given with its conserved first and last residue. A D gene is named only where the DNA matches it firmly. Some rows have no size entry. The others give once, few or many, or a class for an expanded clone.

TGTGCCAGCAGCGTAAGCAGCGGACTAGCGGAAGAGCAGTTCTTC	CASSVSSGLAEEQFF	TRBD2	TRBV9	TRBJ2-1	-
TGCGCCAGCAGCCCGGCCTTCAATGAGCAGTTCTTC	CASSPAFNEQFF	-	TRBV5-1	TRBJ2-1	-
TGTGCCAGCATGTGGGACAGGGGGCGGTACGAGCAGTACTTC	CASMWDRGRYEQYF	TRBD1	TRBV2	TRBJ2-7	-
TGCGCCAGCACCCGACAGCGGGGGGGCTACAATGAGCAGTTCTTC	CASTRQRGGYNEQFF	TRBD2	TRBV4-1	TRBJ2-1	-
TGTGCCACCAGCAGAGATCTTGTCGGAGGGGAGCTGTTTTTT	CATSRDLVGGELFF	-	TRBV15	TRBJ2-2	-
TGTGCCAGCAGCCCTTCGAAGGACTATGGCTACACCTTC	CASSPSKDYGYTF	-	TRBV7-9	TRBJ1-2	-
TGTGCCAGCAGCTTTCCGGACCGGTTCCGACGGGGTGAGCAGTTCTTC	CASSFPDRFRRGEQFF	-	TRBV7-8	TRBJ2-1	-
TGTGCCAGCAGCCACCTGGCCGTGAACACTGAAGCTTTCTTT	CASSHLAVNTEAFF	-	TRBV28	TRBJ1-1	-
TGTGCCAGTAGTTTCCGATCCGGGGCCAGAGGACAGCCCCAGCATTTT	CASSFRSGARGQPQHF	-	TRBV19	TRBJ1-5	-
TGTGCCAGCAGTGACCAACACTCCAGCTCTGGGGCCAACGTCCTGACTTTC	CASSDQHSSSGANVLTF	-	TRBV6-1	TRBJ2-6	-
TGTGCCAGCAGTCCGGCCTGGGAGCAGTACTTC	CASSPAWEQYF	-	TRBV6-6	TRBJ2-7	few
TGCGCCAGCAGCTCTAATACGAACACCGGGGAGCTGTTTTTT	CASSSNTNTGELFF	-	TRBV5-1	TRBJ2-2	-
TGTGCCAGCAGTTACAGGACCGTCGGAACTGAAAAACTGTTTTTT	CASSYRTVGTEKLFF	-	TRBV6-6	TRBJ1-4	-
TGCGCCAGCAGCCAGTCGGACGGACGCTCCTATAATTCACCCCTCCACTTT	CASSQSDGRSYNSPLHF	-	TRBV4-1	TRBJ1-6	-
TGCAGCGTTGACTGGTTAGGGGTAGATACGCAGTATTTT	CSVDWLGVDTQYF	-	TRBV29-1	TRBJ2-3	-
TGTGCCTGGAGTGTAGGGGATCAGCCCCAGCATTTT	CAWSVGDQPQHF	-	TRBV30	TRBJ1-5	-
TGTGCCAGCGTAGTGGGTAATCCTAAGAACTACAATGAGCAGTTCTTC	CASVVGNPKNYNEQFF	-	TRBV5-6	TRBJ2-1	-
TGCAGCGCGGGGACAGGGGTAATCGGGGAGCTGTTTTTT	CSAGTGVIGELFF	TRBD1	TRBV29-1	TRBJ2-2	few
TGTGCCAGCAGCTTAGCAGGGGCCGATGGCTACACCTTC	CASSLAGADGYTF	-	TRBV11-2	TRBJ1-2	-
TGTGCCAGCAGCCCTTACTCCTACGAGCAGTACTTC	CASSPYSYEQYF	-	TRBV28	TRBJ2-7	-